The rows below give T cell receptor beta chains drawn from one sample of a study of cytomegalovirus exposure and HLA in healthy donors. The repertoire was sequenced with immunoSEQ multiplex PCR; TCRdb's copy has only in-frame clones and lacks some. Found here are over 85,000 clones, 70% to 90% of them singletons; the top ten hold about 1.8%. Sequenced material: PBMCs. The receptors come from a man aged 40-49 years in good health and CMV-seronegative. The CDR3 runs from the conserved cysteine through the conserved F or W. Fields, in order: CDR3 protein, D gene, J gene, V gene, clone size. The D gene is left open where the match is weak. Clone size is shown for a subset of rows, as once, few, many or a class of expanded clone.

cdr3_aa: CASSEGTGYTGELFF; d_call: TRBD1; j_call: TRBJ2-2; v_call: TRBV6-1; clone_size: -
cdr3_aa: CASGGGYTDTQYF; d_call: -; j_call: TRBJ2-3; v_call: TRBV10-3; clone_size: -
cdr3_aa: CASSLVGETQYF; d_call: -; j_call: TRBJ2-3; v_call: TRBV7-3; clone_size: -
cdr3_aa: CASRTGTGGGYGYTF; d_call: TRBD1; j_call: TRBJ1-2; v_call: TRBV6-5; clone_size: -
cdr3_aa: CASSVGTLPGNTIYF; d_call: -; j_call: TRBJ1-3; v_call: TRBV9; clone_size: -
cdr3_aa: CASGFSREGGYTF; d_call: -; j_call: TRBJ1-2; v_call: TRBV10-2; clone_size: -
cdr3_aa: CASSLVGRRSYNEQFF; d_call: -; j_call: TRBJ2-1; v_call: TRBV5-1; clone_size: -
cdr3_aa: CASSVSSTEAFF; d_call: -; j_call: TRBJ1-1; v_call: TRBV5-8; clone_size: few
cdr3_aa: CASGTPPGTGDYGYTF; d_call: TRBD1; j_call: TRBJ1-2; v_call: TRBV28; clone_size: few
cdr3_aa: CASSMAGVTNEKLFF; d_call: -; j_call: TRBJ1-4; v_call: TRBV19; clone_size: -
cdr3_aa: CASSLQDRAAEAFF; d_call: TRBD1; j_call: TRBJ1-1; v_call: TRBV5-1; clone_size: -
cdr3_aa: CASSPAYTEAFF; d_call: -; j_call: TRBJ1-1; v_call: TRBV28; clone_size: -
cdr3_aa: CASSLGHQGGAYEQYF; d_call: -; j_call: TRBJ2-7; v_call: TRBV5-4; clone_size: -
cdr3_aa: CAWTKDTPGETQYF; d_call: -; j_call: TRBJ2-5; v_call: TRBV30; clone_size: -
cdr3_aa: CASSLAQGRNTEAFF; d_call: -; j_call: TRBJ1-1; v_call: TRBV7-2; clone_size: -
cdr3_aa: CATRLLGAYTEAFF; d_call: -; j_call: TRBJ1-1; v_call: TRBV6-1; clone_size: -
cdr3_aa: CAITERFSTDTQYF; d_call: -; j_call: TRBJ2-3; v_call: TRBV10-3; clone_size: -
cdr3_aa: CASSLGRAGYGYTF; d_call: -; j_call: TRBJ1-2; v_call: TRBV25-1; clone_size: -
cdr3_aa: CASSERDRVNGYTF; d_call: TRBD1; j_call: TRBJ1-2; v_call: TRBV19; clone_size: -
cdr3_aa: CASSESGGTAGTEAFF; d_call: -; j_call: TRBJ1-1; v_call: TRBV2; clone_size: once
cdr3_aa: CASSTPGSSYEQYF; d_call: -; j_call: TRBJ2-7; v_call: TRBV28; clone_size: -